This TCR beta chain was sequenced in a study of blood T cell repertoires in COVID-19. Overall study context: Researchers got acute and convalescent COVID-19 samples from the United States, Italy and Spain. Sample material is recorded as cDNA or gDNA derived from T cells, B-cell-depleted T cells, or PBMCs.

Original methodology: Amplification of reference gene primers provided the estimated nucleated cell counts. Method: immunoSEQ multiplex PCR; TCRdb's copy keeps in-frame clones and lacks some. Clone size and V and J calls were adopted from that table, with D and trimming inferred from the DNA. This table holds approximately 80,000 clones, over 80% found once. From germline, CDR1 is MNHEY and CDR2 SVGAGI. The CDR3 contains 14 residues. V gave up 6 bases and J gave up 4 bases, with 16 bases separating them. J is TRBJ2-7 and V is TRBV6-5, with D possibly TRBD2 on 6 matching bases. Input material: peripheral blood. This receptor was obtained from a woman aged 70-85 years with acute or convalescent COVID-19. The DNA of the CDR3 is TGTGCCAGCAGCTCCCCCGGGACTGATTACGAGCAGTACTTC. Translation gives CASSSPGTDYEQYF.